This is a list of T cell receptor beta chains from one sample in a study of blood T cell repertoires in COVID-19. The data were produced by immunoSEQ multiplex PCR, yet TCRdb's version contains in-frame clones alone and is incomplete. The sample consists of about 32,000 clones, approximately 86% of them appearing once. Material for sequencing was peripheral blood. All receptors come from a woman older than 75 with active or convalescent COVID-19. CDR3s include the opening cysteine and the closing phenylalanine or tryptophan. The D gene is left open where the match is weak. Some rows mark clone size as missing; the rest say once, few, many or name a class of expanded clone.

.,TRBJ2-2,TRBV2,TRBD1,CASRQGALTGELFF,TGTGCCAGCCGGCAGGGGGCGCTTACCGGGGAGCTGTTTTTT
.,TRBJ1-5,TRBV2,.,CASNEQGSSNQPQHF,TGTGCCAGCAATGAACAGGGAAGTAGCAATCAGCCCCAGCATTTT
.,TRBJ2-7,TRBV5-1,TRBD1,CASSPGQTRSEQYF,TGCGCCAGCAGCCCGGGACAGACCAGGTCCGAGCAGTACTTC
.,TRBJ2-1,TRBV7-2,TRBD2,CASSLAGTSGNNEQFF,TGTGCCAGCAGCTTAGCCGGGACTAGCGGGAATAATGAGCAGTTCTTC
.,TRBJ1-5,TRBV19,.,CASTRGGTTSNQPQHF,TGTGCCAGTACCCGGGGGGGGACCACTAGCAATCAGCCCCAGCATTTT
.,TRBJ1-4,TRBV5-1,TRBD1,CASSLQGAFEKLFF,TGCGCCAGCAGCTTACAGGGGGCATTTGAAAAACTGTTTTTT
.,TRBJ2-1,TRBV28,TRBD2,CASSTPGTSGTNEQFF,TGTGCCAGCAGTACACCCGGGACTAGCGGGACGAATGAGCAGTTCTTC
.,TRBJ1-1,TRBV5-4,.,CASSFSTTLRTEAFF,TGTGCCAGCAGCTTCTCGACTACACTTCGTACTGAAGCTTTCTTT
few,TRBJ1-1,TRBV7-9,TRBD1,CASSFGQGVEAFF,TGTGCCAGCAGCTTCGGACAGGGGGTTGAAGCTTTCTTT
.,TRBJ2-1,TRBV28,.,CASSNNRVGSYNEQFF,TGTGCCAGCAGTAACAACAGGGTGGGCTCATACAATGAGCAGTTCTTC
.,TRBJ2-1,TRBV9,TRBD2,CASSAGGGNNEQFF,TGTGCCAGCAGCGCCGGGGGGGGCAACAATGAGCAGTTCTTC
.,TRBJ2-3,TRBV11-2,TRBD2,CASSPRLAGGRTDTQYF,TGTGCCAGCAGCCCAAGACTAGCGGGGGGGCGCACAGATACGCAGTATTTT
.,TRBJ1-4,TRBV7-6,TRBD1,CASSLGSGQGSEKLFF,TGTGCCAGCAGCTTAGGGTCGGGACAGGGGAGTGAAAAACTGTTTTTT
.,TRBJ1-6,TRBV23-1,.,CASSRARVGGGSSYNSPLHF,TGCGCCAGCAGTCGGGCCCGCGTGGGAGGGGGGAGCTCCTATAATTCACCCCTCCACTTT
.,TRBJ1-5,TRBV7-9,TRBD1,CASSLGTGGAHRDQPQHF,TGTGCCAGCAGCTTAGGGACAGGGGGTGCCCACCGGGATCAGCCCCAGCATTTT
.,TRBJ1-3,TRBV28,.,CASCRGSGNTIYF,TGTGCCAGCTGCCGGGGTTCAGGAAACACCATATATTTT
once,TRBJ2-1,TRBV19,.,CASSTVSSSSYNEQFF,TGTGCCAGTAGTACGGTCTCCTCGAGCTCCTACAATGAGCAGTTCTTC
.,TRBJ2-4,TRBV6-5,.,CASTWDSNSIQYF,TGTGCCAGCACCTGGGACTCCAATAGCATTCAGTACTTC
.,TRBJ1-2,TRBV5-3,.,CARSPESGRDYGYTF,TGTGCCAGAAGCCCTGAGTCAGGGAGGGACTATGGCTACACCTTC
.,TRBJ1-1,TRBV4-1,.,CASRAGDANTEAFF,TGCGCCAGCAGAGCAGGGGATGCGAACACTGAAGCTTTCTTT
.,TRBJ2-7,TRBV6-5,TRBD1,CASKDRDIFYEQYF,TGTGCCAGCAAAGACAGGGATATATTCTACGAGCAGTACTTC
.,TRBJ2-2,TRBV29-1,.,CSVGRKDTGELFF,TGCAGCGTTGGGCGGAAGGACACCGGGGAGCTGTTTTTT
.,TRBJ1-1,TRBV5-5,TRBD1,CASSLRGQENTEAFF,TGTGCCAGCAGCCTCAGGGGGCAAGAGAACACTGAAGCTTTCTTT
.,TRBJ2-7,TRBV14,TRBD2,CASSQGLAGEPYEQYF,TGTGCCAGCAGCCAAGGACTAGCGGGAGAACCCTACGAGCAGTACTTC
.,TRBJ2-1,TRBV18,TRBD2,CASSPGVAGVTNEQFF,TGTGCCAGCTCCCCAGGTGTAGCGGGAGTAACGAATGAGCAGTTCTTC
few,TRBJ2-1,TRBV19,TRBD2,CASTPGTSGMGGMFF,TGTGCCAGTACTCCCGGGACTAGCGGGATGGGGGGGATGTTCTTC
.,TRBJ2-5,TRBV7-8,TRBD2,CASSSGLAVQETQYF,TGTGCCAGCAGCTCAGGACTAGCGGTTCAAGAGACCCAGTACTTC
.,TRBJ2-3,TRBV4-3,TRBD2,CASSRGLAGGGTDTQYF,TGCGCCAGCAGCCGTGGGCTAGCGGGAGGTGGCACAGATACGCAGTATTTT
.,TRBJ2-7,TRBV27,TRBD2,CASSLQRGFNEQYF,TGTGCCAGCAGTTTACAGCGGGGGTTCAACGAGCAGTACTTC
.,TRBJ2-3,TRBV2,.,CASTVVVTDTQYF,TGTGCCAGCACAGTCGTTGTCACAGATACGCAGTATTTT
.,TRBJ1-3,TRBV6-5,.,CASRGPGNTIYF,TGTGCCAGCAGGGGGCCGGGAAACACCATATATTTT
.,TRBJ1-6,TRBV28,TRBD1,CASSSTGVRSPLHF,TGTGCCAGCAGTTCGACAGGGGTACGTTCACCCCTCCACTTT
.,TRBJ2-3,TRBV6-2/TRBV6-3,.,CASSYSQRTDTQYF,TGTGCCAGCAGTTACTCGCAGAGGACAGATACGCAGTATTTT
.,TRBJ1-3,TRBV9,.,CASSQDISSGNTIYF,TGTGCCAGCAGCCAAGACATCAGCTCTGGAAACACCATATATTTT
once,TRBJ2-3,TRBV18,TRBD2,CASSPSGVRGDTQYF,TGTGCCAGCTCACCTAGCGGGGTCCGAGGAGATACGCAGTATTTT
.,TRBJ2-2,TRBV11-3,TRBD2,CASSPSGSSGTGELFF,TGTGCCAGCAGCCCTAGCGGGAGTAGTGGCACCGGGGAGCTGTTTTTT
.,TRBJ2-3,TRBV19,.,CASSIRKGGGTQYF,TGTGCCAGTAGTATTAGGAAAGGTGGCGGTACGCAGTATTTT
.,TRBJ1-2,TRBV6-5,.,CASSRTGNGYGYTF,TGTGCCAGCAGCCGTACAGGGAATGGCTATGGCTACACCTTC
.,TRBJ2-7,TRBV6-1,TRBD1,CASSEGQGIYEQYF,TGTGCCAGCAGTGAAGGACAGGGGATCTACGAGCAGTACTTC
.,TRBJ1-1,TRBV10-3,TRBD1,CAISDKWTGGNTEAFF,TGTGCCATCAGTGATAAATGGACAGGAGGGAACACTGAAGCTTTCTTT
.,TRBJ1-2,TRBV18,.,CASSPFPPGQNYGYTF,TGTGCCAGCTCACCCTTCCCCCCCGGACAGAACTATGGCTACACCTTT
.,TRBJ2-2,TRBV7-2,.,CASSLATRAGELFF,TGTGCCAGCAGCTTAGCTACCCGAGCCGGGGAGCTGTTTTTT
.,TRBJ2-2,TRBV6-1,.,CASSEGAGRAPNTGELFF,TGTGCCAGCAGTGAAGGCGCGGGCCGTGCCCCGAACACCGGGGAGCTGTTTTTT
once,TRBJ2-3,TRBV5-1,.,CASSLIVNTDTQYF,TGCGCCAGCAGCTTGATAGTTAACACAGATACGCAGTATTTT
.,TRBJ2-1,TRBV5-6,TRBD2,CASSSSGGPYNEQFF,TGTGCCAGCAGCTCGAGCGGGGGGCCCTACAATGAGCAGTTCTTC
.,TRBJ2-1,TRBV7-3,.,CASILPGANEQFF,TGTGCCAGCATCCTCCCGGGAGCGAATGAGCAGTTCTTC
.,TRBJ2-5,TRBV7-8,.,CASTPGRGETQYF,TGTGCCAGCACCCCAGGCAGGGGAGAGACCCAGTACTTC
.,TRBJ2-3,TRBV30,.,CAWSPGTDTQYF,TGTGCCTGGAGTCCGGGCACAGATACGCAGTATTTT
.,TRBJ2-1,TRBV5-6,.,CATAGQGGNEQFF,TGTGCCACGGCTGGGCAGGGCGGAAATGAGCAGTTCTTC
.,TRBJ1-5,TRBV18,.,CASSQGSNQPQHF,TGTGCCAGCTCACAGGGGAGCAATCAGCCCCAGCATTTT